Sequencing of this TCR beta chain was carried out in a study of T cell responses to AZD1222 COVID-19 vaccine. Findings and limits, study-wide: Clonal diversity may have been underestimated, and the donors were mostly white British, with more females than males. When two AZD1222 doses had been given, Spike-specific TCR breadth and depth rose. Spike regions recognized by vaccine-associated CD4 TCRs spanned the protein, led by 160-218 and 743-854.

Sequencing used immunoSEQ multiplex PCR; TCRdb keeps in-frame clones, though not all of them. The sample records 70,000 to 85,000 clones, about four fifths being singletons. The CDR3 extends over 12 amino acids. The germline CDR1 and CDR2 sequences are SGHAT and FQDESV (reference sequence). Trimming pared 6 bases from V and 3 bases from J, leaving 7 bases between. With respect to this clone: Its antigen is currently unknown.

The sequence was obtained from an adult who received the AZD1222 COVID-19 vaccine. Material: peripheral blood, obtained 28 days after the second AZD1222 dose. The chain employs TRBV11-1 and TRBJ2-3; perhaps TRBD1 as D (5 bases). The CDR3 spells CASSSGTDTQYF. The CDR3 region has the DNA TGTGCCAGCAGTTCAGGGACAGATACGCAGTATTTT.